Shown below are 14 T cell receptor beta chains from a single sample sequenced in a study of OX40 agonist ivuxolimab in advanced cancers. Libraries were prepared by immunoSEQ multiplex PCR; TCRdb keeps only in-frame clonotypes and omits some of them. This sample carries 48,000 or so clones, around 90% of them seen once, and the ten largest clones take less than 7.5%. Source: CD4+ or CD8+ T cells sorted from blood, taken in a trial of the OX40 agonist ivuxolimab. Receptors were obtained from an adult with an advanced solid tumor such as melanoma, head and neck, liver or kidney cancer.

This rearrangement joins TRBV11-3 to TRBJ2-3; 10 positions match TRBD2. This CDR3 spans 16 amino acids. Germline CDR1 is SGHNT and CDR2 is YENEEA. V dropped 2 bases and J dropped 3; count of bases not matched to a gene: 5. The CDR3 sequence: CASSLKRGGPTDTQYF. DNA for the CDR3: TGTGCCAGCAGCTTAAAGCGGGGGGGCCCGACAGATACGCAGTATTTT.

This clone appeared once. The CDR3 protein is CASSVVPDHPGETQYF. The CDR3 bases are TGTGCCAGCAGCGTAGTCCCCGATCACCCGGGAGAGACCCAGTACTTC. The genes are TRBV9 and TRBJ2-5, with no clear D. CDR1 is SGDLS, CDR2 YYNGEE, per germline. The CDR3 loop spans 16 amino acids. Trimming pared 0 bases from V and 4 bases from J, leaving 16 bases between.

The chain carries TRBV2 and TRBJ2-5, with TRBD2 matching over 14 bases. From germline, CDR1 is SNHLY and CDR2 FYNNEI. The V segment lost 9 bases and the J segment 4 bases; nucleotides outside the gene matches: 4. The CDR3 spans 14 residues. CDR3 sequence reads: CASETSGGGETQYF. CDR3 in DNA: TGTGCCAGTGAGACTAGCGGGGGGGGAGAGACCCAGTACTTC. The full variable domain, rest sourced from reference TRBV2 and TRBJ2-5, is EPEVTQTPSHQVTQMGQEVILRCVPISNHLYFYWYRQILGQKVEFLVSFYNNEISEKSEIFDDQFSVERPDGSNFTLKIRSTKLEDSAMYFCASETSGGGETQYFGPGTRLLVL.

This clone was seen once. The V and J genes are TRBV30 and TRBJ1-5, with TRBD1 matching over 7 bases. V shed 1 base and J 2 bases; nucleotides not matched to a gene: 2. CDR1 and CDR2 from the germline V gene are GTSNPN and SVGIG (reference sequence). CDR3 length: 14 residues. CDR3 amino acids: CAWSAGQGNQPQHF. CDR3 bases: TGTGCCTGGAGTGCCGGACAGGGCAATCAGCCCCAGCATTTT. The whole variable domain, filled in from reference TRBV30 and TRBJ1-5, reads SQTIHQWPATLVQPVGSPLSLECTVEGTSNPNLYWYRQAAGRGLQLLFYSVGIGQISSEVPQNLSASRPQDRQFILSSKKLLLSDSGFYLCAWSAGQGNQPQHFGDGTRLSIL.

The gene calls are TRBV28 and TRBJ1-1; maybe TRBD1 (6 bases). V was cut by 2 bases and J by 4 bases, with 14 bases left in between. The length of the CDR3 is 15 residues. Germline CDR1 is MDHEN and CDR2 is SYDVKM. The CDR3 here is CASSLVWGLGTEAFF. CDR3 DNA: TGTGCCAGCAGTTTAGTTTGGGGGCTTGGCACTGAAGCTTTCTTT.

The CDR3 nucleotides are TGTGCCAGCAGCCCCTTAACTCCAGGAGGTTACGAGCAGTACGTC. Encoded protein: CASSPLTPGGYEQYV. The rearrangement joins TRBV28 to TRBJ2-7, with a possible D match to TRBD2 (5 bases). V lost 6 bases and J lost 4, with 19 bases in between. The CDR3 spans 15 residues. Germline V gives CDR1 MDHEN, CDR2 SYDVKM.

The V call is TRBV6-1, the J call TRBJ1-5, with D unclear. This CDR3 is 18 amino acids long. Trimming cost V 0 bases and J 2 bases, with 17 bases left between them. Germline V gene data show CDR1 as MNHNS and CDR2 as SASEGT. CDR3 loop: CASSEAGRSSRGNQPQHF. The CDR3 bases are TGTGCCAGCAGTGAAGCAGGGCGGAGTAGCCGTGGCAATCAGCCCCAGCATTTT.

In this sample, this clone turned up once. This chain uses TRBV7-8 with TRBJ2-7; 12 nucleotides align to TRBD2. Unmatched junction bases numbered 2, after V lost 5 bases and J lost 6 bases. This CDR3 contains 13 residues. CDR1 SGHVS and CDR2 FQNEAQ come from the germline V gene. This CDR3 is CASSPGLAGEQYV. CDR3 sequence (DNA): TGTGCCAGCAGCCCGGGACTAGCGGGCGAGCAGTACGTC.

V gene TRBV13 combines with J gene TRBJ2-5; 8 bases map to TRBD2. Germline-derived CDR1 and CDR2 are PRHDT and FYEKMQ (reference sequence). Trimming took 5 bases from V and 1 from J; bases not matched to a gene: 12. The CDR3 consists of 17 residues. For the CDR3, the DNA is TGTGCCAGCAGCGGGCGGGGGCTAGCGGGCGGCCAAGAGACCCAGTACTTC. Encoded protein: CASSGRGLAGGQETQYF.

The chain links TRBV5-1 to TRBJ2-3; 11 bases are shared with TRBD2. V lost 5 bases and J lost 6; bases outside the gene matches: 2. The CDR3 loop spans 13 amino acids. Germline CDR1 and CDR2: SGHRS and YFSETQ. This chain's CDR3 is CASRLAGVDTQYF. The DNA of the CDR3 is TGCGCCAGCAGACTAGCGGGGGTGGATACGCAGTATTTT.

This CDR3 is CAWGAGQGAGELFF. The CDR3 bases are TGTGCCTGGGGCGCGGGACAGGGGGCCGGGGAGCTGTTTTTT. The chain is built from TRBV30 and TRBJ2-2; 11 positions agree with TRBD1. Germline V lookup: CDR1 GTSNPN, CDR2 SVGIG (reference sequence). Unmatched junction bases numbered 5, after V lost 5 bases and J lost 6 bases. This CDR3 is 14 amino acids long.

The chain links TRBV4-1 to TRBJ1-2; 11 bases are a match to TRBD1. The germline gives CDR1 MGHRA, CDR2 YSYEKL. The CDR3 is 17 amino acids. J gave up 3 bases and V 0 bases, and 6 bases lay outside the gene matches. The CDR3 loop is CASSQDLGQGEYYGYTF. The DNA of the CDR3 is TGCGCCAGCAGCCAAGACTTGGGACAGGGGGAGTACTATGGCTACACCTTC.

The V and J genes are TRBV28 and TRBJ1-1; D is undetermined. V dropped 2 bases and J dropped 5 bases, with 9 bases sitting between them. The V gene's germline CDR1 is MDHEN and CDR2 SYDVKM. The CDR3 extends over 13 amino acids. The CDR3 nucleotides read TGTGCCAGCAGTTTAGGCGGGGTGACTGAAGCTTTCTTT. Protein: CASSLGGVTEAFF.

This clone is a singleton in its sample. The chain uses TRBV27 and TRBJ1-5; D is perhaps TRBD1 (5 bases). The V gene's germline CDR1 is MNHEY and CDR2 SMNVEV (reference sequence). V dropped 3 bases and J dropped 2 bases, with 11 bases sitting between them. The CDR3 spans 15 residues. For the CDR3, the DNA is TGTGCCAGCAGTTTGTCGGGGGAGGGCAATCAGCCCCAGCATTTT. Translation gives CASSLSGEGNQPQHF.